This T cell receptor beta chain emerged from a study of identical twins. The CDR3 length is 11 residues. The germline V and J ends were trimmed by 10 bases and 6 bases, with 13 bases remaining between them. Germline V gene sequence: CDR1 SGHVS, CDR2 FQNEAQ. This clonotype showed up just a few times. TCRdb fed the 5' RACE reads into MiXCR, producing one record per CDR3 protein. The table has fewer than 550,000 distinct CDR3 sequences, 15% seen once. These data also featured in a second study, about yellow fever vaccine responses in identical twins.

Sequencing input: CD4+ T cells sorted from blood. This sequence joins TRBV7-8 and TRBJ2-7; D unresolved. The sequence was obtained from a woman under 30 in good health. The CDR3 DNA follows: TGTGCCACCGCCGACTTTGGCGAGCAGTACTTC. As protein: CATADFGEQYF.